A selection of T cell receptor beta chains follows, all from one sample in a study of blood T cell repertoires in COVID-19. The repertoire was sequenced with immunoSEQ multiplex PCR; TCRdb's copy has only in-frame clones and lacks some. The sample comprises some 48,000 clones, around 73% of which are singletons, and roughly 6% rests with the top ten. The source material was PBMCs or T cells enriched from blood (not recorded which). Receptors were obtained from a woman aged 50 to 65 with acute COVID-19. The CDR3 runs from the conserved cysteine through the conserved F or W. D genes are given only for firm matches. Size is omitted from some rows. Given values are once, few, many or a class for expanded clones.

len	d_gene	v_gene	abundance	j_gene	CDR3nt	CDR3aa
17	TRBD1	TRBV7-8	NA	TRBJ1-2	TGTGCCAGCAGCCAAGTTACAGGGGGATACTCTAACTATGGCTACACCTTC	CASSQVTGGYSNYGYTF
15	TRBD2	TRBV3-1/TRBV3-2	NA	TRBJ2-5	TGTGCCAGCAGCCATAAGGGCGGGGGGCTCGAGACCCAGTACTTC	CASSHKGGGLETQYF
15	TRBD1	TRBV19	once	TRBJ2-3	TGTGCCAGTAGTCCCCGACAGGGCGCCACAGATACGCAGTATTTT	CASSPRQGATDTQYF
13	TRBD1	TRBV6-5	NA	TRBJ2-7	TGTGCCAGCATCTTAGGACAGGCCTACGAGCAGTACTTC	CASILGQAYEQYF
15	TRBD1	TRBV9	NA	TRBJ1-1	TGTGCCAGCAGCCCCCGGGACAGGGTTTTCGGTGAAGCTTTCTTT	CASSPRDRVFGEAFF
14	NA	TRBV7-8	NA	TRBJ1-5	TGTGCCAGCAGCTTAGACAGAGGCAATCAGCCCCAGCATTTT	CASSLDRGNQPQHF
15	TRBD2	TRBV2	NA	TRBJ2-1	TGTGCCAGCAGTGAAGCGGGACTAGCAGGCCATGAGCAGTTCTTC	CASSEAGLAGHEQFF
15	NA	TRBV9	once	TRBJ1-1	TGTGCCAGCAGCCCCCGAGGGGGGGGTGGGGGTGAAGCTTTCTTT	CASSPRGGGGGEAFF
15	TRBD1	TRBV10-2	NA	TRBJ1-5	TGCGCCAGCAAGCAGGGGGCCGGGAGCAATCAGCCCCAGCATTTT	CASKQGAGSNQPQHF
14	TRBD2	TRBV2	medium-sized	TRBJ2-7	TGTGCCAGCACGTCAGCGGGGTCTCCCTACGAGCAGTACTTC	CASTSAGSPYEQYF
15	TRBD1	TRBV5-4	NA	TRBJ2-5	TGTGCCAGCAGCGGGGCCGGACAGGGTAAAGAGACCCAGTACTTC	CASSGAGQGKETQYF